What follows are 7 T cell receptor beta chains derived from one specimen sequenced in a study of tumor-infiltrating lymphocytes in primary liver carcinoma. TCR beta cDNA was reverse-transcribed from 450 to 500 ng of total RNA. The reaction used a constant-region primer and ProtoScript II reverse transcriptase. The TCR beta library was amplified through three nested multiplex PCR rounds in a modified ARM-PCR procedure. Amplification in the first two PCR rounds was performed using TRBV1-TRBV30 forward primers and a C-beta reverse primer for approximately 10 cycles each. TCRdb recomputed calls from the multiplex PCR reads with MiXCR, one row per CDR3 protein. The table includes roughly 53,000 distinct CDR3 sequences, over 70% detected once. Between roughly 20 and 31 mg of unsorted bulk tissue served as the source from which RNA and DNA were co-extracted. Sequenced input: liver tumor tissue from sampling region 2. Subset: tumor region T2, inferior pole. The receptors stem from a middle-aged man with primary liver carcinoma and hepatitis B virus infection.

As for this clonotype: Here the CDR3 omits its conserved ending phenylalanine or tryptophan, so a read error is the likely source. This sequence joins TRBV6-1 and TRBJ2-2; possibly TRBD1 for D (6 bases). The CDR3 loop spans 14 amino acids. CDR1 and CDR2 (germline): MNHNS, SASEGT. Trimming took 2 bases from V and 6 from J, leaving 10 bases between them. CDR3 nucleotides: TGTGCCAGCAGTGAATCAGGGGAAGCCGGGGAGCTGTTTCTT. This gives the protein CASSESGEAGELFL.

As regards this clonotype: One end of the junction is discordant with germline, which a read error may explain. The gene calls are TRBV4-1 and TRBJ1-2; no definite D call. There are 13 residues in the CDR3. Per germline, CDR1 MGHRA and CDR2 YSYEKL. The CDR3 DNA is TGCACCAGTAGCCAAGTAACTAACTATGGCTACACCTTC. Its translation is CTSSQVTNYGYTF.

This CDR3 reads CASSQETRGIEQFF. The CDR3 DNA reads TGTGCCAGCAGCCAAGAAACCCGGGGGATTGAGCAGTTCTTC. The genes are TRBV4-2 and TRBJ2-1; D perhaps matches TRBD2 (6 bases). Per the germline V gene, CDR1 is LGHNA and CDR2 is YNFKEQ. The germline V and J ends were trimmed by 0 bases and 9 bases, with 12 bases remaining between them. The CDR3 runs 14 residues.

At least ten counts were recorded for this clonotype. The rearrangement uses TRBV5-4 and TRBJ2-3; 7 bases map to TRBD1. The CDR3 extends over 15 amino acids. In germline, CDR1 is SGHNT, CDR2 YYREEE (reference sequence). V trimming: 4 bases; J trimming: 7 bases; junction bases outside the gene matches: 12. The DNA of the CDR3 is TGTGCCAGCAGCATAGGGGGCGGCTCACCGAATACGCAGTATTTT. It encodes CASSIGGGSPNTQYF.

As for this clonotype: Mismatch with germline at one junction end may stem from a read error. The chain joins TRBV4-1 to TRBJ2-7, with 7 bases fitting TRBD1. Germline loops: CDR1 MGHRA, CDR2 YSYEKL. CDR3 length equals 14 residues. CDR3 protein: CASSPMRTGYDQYF. The CDR3 nucleotides read TGCGCCAGCAGCCCGATGAGGACAGGATACGATCAGTACTTC.

As regards this clonotype: The germline gene is not matched at one end of the junction; a read error may be the cause. V gene TRBV29-1 combines with J gene TRBJ2-1; D not certain. The germline V gene has CDR1 SQVTM and CDR2 ANQGSEA. The CDR3 is 10 amino acids. CDR3 coding DNA: TGCAGCGGATCGGACGATGAGCATTTTTTC. This codes for CSGSDDEHFF.

With respect to this clonotype: One end of the junction fails to match germline, which may point to a read error. The rearrangement joins TRBV5-8 to TRBJ2-5; TRBD2 matches 14 bases. The CDR3 loop spans 17 amino acids. Germline V gene data show CDR1 as SGHTS and CDR2 as YDEGEE. The CDR3 sequence is CASSDGLAGGNVETQHF. The CDR3 nucleotides read TGTGCCAGCAGCGATGGACTAGCGGGAGGTAATGTGGAGACCCAGCACTTC.